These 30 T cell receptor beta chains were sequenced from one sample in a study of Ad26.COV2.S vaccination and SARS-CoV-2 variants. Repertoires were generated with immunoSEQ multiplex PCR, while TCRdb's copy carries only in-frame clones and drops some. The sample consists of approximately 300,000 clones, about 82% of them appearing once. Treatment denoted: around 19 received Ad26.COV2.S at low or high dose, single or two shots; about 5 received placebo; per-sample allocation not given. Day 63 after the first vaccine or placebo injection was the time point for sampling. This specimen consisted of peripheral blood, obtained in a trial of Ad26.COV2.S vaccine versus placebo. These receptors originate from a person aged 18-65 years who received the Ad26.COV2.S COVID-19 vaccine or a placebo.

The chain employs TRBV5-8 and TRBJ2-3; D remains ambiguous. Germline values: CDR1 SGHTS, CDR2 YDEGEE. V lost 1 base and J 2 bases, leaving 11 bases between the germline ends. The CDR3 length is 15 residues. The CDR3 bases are TGTGCCAGCAGCTTGTTAGGCAGTACCACAGATACGCAGTATTTT. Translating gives CASSLLGSTTDTQYF.

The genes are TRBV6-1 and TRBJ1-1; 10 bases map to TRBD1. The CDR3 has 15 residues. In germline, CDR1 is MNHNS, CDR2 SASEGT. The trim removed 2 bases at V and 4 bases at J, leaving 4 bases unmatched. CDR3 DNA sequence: TGTGCCAGCAGTGAAAGGGACAGGGGAGTCACTGAAGCTTTCTTT. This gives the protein CASSERDRGVTEAFF.

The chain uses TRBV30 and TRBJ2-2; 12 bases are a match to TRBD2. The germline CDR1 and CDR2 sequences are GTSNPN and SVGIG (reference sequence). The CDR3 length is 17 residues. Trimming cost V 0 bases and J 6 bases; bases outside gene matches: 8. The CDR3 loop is CAWSVVRTSGVPGELFF. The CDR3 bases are TGTGCCTGGAGTGTAGTGAGGACTAGCGGGGTCCCCGGGGAGCTGTTTTTT.

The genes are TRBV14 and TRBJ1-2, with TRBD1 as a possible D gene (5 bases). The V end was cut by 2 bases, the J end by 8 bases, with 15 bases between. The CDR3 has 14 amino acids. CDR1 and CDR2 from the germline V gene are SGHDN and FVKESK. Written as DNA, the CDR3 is TGTGCCAGCAGCCAAACCGGGGGGTCTCGGGGCTACACCTTC. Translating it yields CASSQTGGSRGYTF.

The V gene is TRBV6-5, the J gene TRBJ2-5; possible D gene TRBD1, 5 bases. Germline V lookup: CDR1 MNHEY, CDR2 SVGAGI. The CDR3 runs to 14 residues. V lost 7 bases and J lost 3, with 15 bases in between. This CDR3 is CASNRWGREETQYF. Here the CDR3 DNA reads TGTGCCAGCAATCGATGGGGCAGGGAAGAGACCCAGTACTTC.

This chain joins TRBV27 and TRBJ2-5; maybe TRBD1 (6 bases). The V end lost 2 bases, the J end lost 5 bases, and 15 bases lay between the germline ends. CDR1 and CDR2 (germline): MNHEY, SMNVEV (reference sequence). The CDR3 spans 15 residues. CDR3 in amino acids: CASSLSAAGEETQYF. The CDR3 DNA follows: TGTGCCAGCAGTTTAAGCGCGGCAGGGGAGGAGACCCAGTACTTC.

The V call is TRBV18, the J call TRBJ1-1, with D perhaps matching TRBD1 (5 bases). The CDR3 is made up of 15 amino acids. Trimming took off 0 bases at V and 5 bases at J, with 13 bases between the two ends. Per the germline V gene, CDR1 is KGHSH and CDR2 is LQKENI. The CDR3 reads CASSPPEGVETEAFF. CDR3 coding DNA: TGTGCCAGCTCACCACCGGAAGGGGTAGAGACTGAAGCTTTCTTT.

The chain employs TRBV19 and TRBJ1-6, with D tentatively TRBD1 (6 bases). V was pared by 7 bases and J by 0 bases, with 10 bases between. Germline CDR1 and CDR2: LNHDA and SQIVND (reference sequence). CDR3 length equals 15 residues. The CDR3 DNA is TGTGCCAGTACCCAGGGGAGCTCCTATAATTCACCCCTCCACTTT. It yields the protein CASTQGSSYNSPLHF.

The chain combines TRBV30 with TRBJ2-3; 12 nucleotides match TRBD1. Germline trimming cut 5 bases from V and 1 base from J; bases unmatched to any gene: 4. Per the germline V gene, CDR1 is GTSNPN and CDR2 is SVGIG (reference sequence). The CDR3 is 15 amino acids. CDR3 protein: CAWEGQGAGTDTQYF. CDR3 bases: TGTGCCTGGGAGGGACAGGGGGCAGGCACAGATACGCAGTATTTT. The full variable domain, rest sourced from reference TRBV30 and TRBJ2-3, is SQTIHQWPATLVQPVGSPLSLECTVEGTSNPNLYWYRQAAGRGLQLLFYSVGIGQISSEVPQNLSASRPQDRQFILSSKKLLLSDSGFYLCAWEGQGAGTDTQYFGPGTRLTVL.

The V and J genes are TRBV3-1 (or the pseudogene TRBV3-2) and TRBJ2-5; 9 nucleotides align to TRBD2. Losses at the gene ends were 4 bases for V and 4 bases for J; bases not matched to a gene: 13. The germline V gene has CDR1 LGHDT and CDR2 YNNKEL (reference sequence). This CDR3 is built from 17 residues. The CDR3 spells CASSPLGGGGVRETQYF. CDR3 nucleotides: TGTGCCAGCAGCCCCCTAGGGGGCGGGGGGGTTAGAGAGACCCAGTACTTC.

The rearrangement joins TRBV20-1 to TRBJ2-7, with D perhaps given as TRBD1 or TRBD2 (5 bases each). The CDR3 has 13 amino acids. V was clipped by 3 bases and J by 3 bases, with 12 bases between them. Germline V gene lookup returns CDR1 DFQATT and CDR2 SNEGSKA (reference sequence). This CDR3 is CSASAGTNYEQYF. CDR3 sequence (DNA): TGCAGTGCTAGTGCCGGGACCAACTACGAGCAGTACTTC.

The CDR3 reads CASSRQTTRGNEKLFF. CDR3 nucleotide sequence: TGTGCCAGCAGCCGACAGACGACGCGGGGGAATGAAAAACTGTTTTTT. The chain carries TRBV3-1 (or the pseudogene TRBV3-2) and TRBJ1-4; D may be TRBD1 (5 bases). Trimming removed 4 bases from V and 5 bases from J, with 17 bases in between. The CDR3 contains 16 residues. Germline lookup yields CDR1 LGHDT and CDR2 YNNKEL (reference sequence).

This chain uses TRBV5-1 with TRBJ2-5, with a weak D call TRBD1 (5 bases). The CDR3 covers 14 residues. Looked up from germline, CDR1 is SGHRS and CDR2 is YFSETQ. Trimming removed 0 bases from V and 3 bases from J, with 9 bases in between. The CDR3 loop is CASSLGPTEETQYF. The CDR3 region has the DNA TGCGCCAGCAGCTTGGGGCCGACAGAAGAGACCCAGTACTTC.

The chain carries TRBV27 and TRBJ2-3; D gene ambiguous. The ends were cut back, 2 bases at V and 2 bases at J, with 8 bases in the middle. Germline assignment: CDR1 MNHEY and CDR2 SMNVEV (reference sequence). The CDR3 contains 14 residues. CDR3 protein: CASSLGLSTDTQYF. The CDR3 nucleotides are TGTGCCAGCAGTTTAGGTCTTTCCACAGATACGCAGTATTTT.

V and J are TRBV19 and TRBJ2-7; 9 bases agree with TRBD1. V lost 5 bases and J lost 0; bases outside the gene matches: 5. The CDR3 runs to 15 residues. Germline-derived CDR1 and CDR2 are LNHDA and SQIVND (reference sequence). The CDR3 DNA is TGTGCCAGTAGTTTTGGGACAGGGCTCTCCTACGAGCAGTACTTC. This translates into CASSFGTGLSYEQYF.

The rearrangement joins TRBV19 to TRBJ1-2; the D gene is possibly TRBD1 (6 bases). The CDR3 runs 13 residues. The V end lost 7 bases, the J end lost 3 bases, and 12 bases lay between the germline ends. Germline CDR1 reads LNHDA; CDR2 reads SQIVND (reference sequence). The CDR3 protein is CASTYRDHYGYTF. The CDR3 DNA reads TGTGCCAGTACCTACAGGGACCACTATGGCTACACCTTC.

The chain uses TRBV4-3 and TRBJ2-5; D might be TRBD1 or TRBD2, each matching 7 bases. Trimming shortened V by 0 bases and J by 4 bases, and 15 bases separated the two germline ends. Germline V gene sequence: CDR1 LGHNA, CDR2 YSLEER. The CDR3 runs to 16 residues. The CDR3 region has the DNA TGCGCCAGCAGCCAAGAACCAGGGGGGGAGGGAGAGACCCAGTACTTC. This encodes CASSQEPGGEGETQYF.

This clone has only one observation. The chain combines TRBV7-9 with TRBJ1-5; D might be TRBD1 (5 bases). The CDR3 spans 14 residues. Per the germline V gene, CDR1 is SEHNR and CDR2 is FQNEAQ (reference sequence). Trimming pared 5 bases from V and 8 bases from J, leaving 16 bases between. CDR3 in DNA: TGTGCCAGCAGCACCGGGGGGGATCAGAAGCCCCAGCATTTT. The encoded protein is CASSTGGDQKPQHF.

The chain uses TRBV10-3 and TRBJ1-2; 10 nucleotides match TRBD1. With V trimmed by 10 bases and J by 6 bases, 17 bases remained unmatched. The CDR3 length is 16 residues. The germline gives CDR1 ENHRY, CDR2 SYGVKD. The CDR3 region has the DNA TGTGCCAGCAGGCCCGGGCCGGGACAGGGGACGGATGGCTACACCTTC. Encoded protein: CASRPGPGQGTDGYTF.

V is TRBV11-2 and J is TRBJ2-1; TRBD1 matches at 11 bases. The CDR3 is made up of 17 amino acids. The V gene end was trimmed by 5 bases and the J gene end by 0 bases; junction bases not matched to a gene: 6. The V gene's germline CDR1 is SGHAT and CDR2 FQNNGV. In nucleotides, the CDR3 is TGTGCCAGCAGCCGACCAGGGACAGGGGGCTCCTACAATGAGCAGTTCTTC. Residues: CASSRPGTGGSYNEQFF.

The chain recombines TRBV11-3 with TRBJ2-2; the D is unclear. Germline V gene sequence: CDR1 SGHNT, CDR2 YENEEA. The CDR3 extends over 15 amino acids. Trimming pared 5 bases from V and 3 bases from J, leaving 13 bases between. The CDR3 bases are TGTGCCAGCAGCGTGGGCGCGTGGGACACCGGGGAGCTGTTTTTT. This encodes CASSVGAWDTGELFF.

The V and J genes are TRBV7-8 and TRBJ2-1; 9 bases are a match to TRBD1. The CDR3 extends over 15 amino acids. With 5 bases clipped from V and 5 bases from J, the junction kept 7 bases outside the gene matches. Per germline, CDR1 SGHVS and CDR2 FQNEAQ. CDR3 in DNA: TGTGCCAGCAGCCACGACAGGGGGGGAAACAATGAGCAGTTCTTC. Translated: CASSHDRGGNNEQFF.

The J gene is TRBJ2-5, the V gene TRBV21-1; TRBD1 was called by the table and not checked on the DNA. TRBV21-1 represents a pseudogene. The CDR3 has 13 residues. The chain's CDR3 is CATCQDGQETQYF. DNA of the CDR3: TGTGCCACTTGCCAGGATGGACAAGAGACCCAGTACTTC.

The DNA of the CDR3 is TGTGCCAGTAGAAACAGGGTTGGAACTGAAGCTTTCTTT. Its translation: CASRNRVGTEAFF. The J gene is TRBJ1-1, the V gene TRBV19; perhaps TRBD1 as D (6 bases). This CDR3 region has 13 residues. Trimming removed 6 bases at V and 5 bases at J, with 13 bases between. Looked up from germline, CDR1 is LNHDA and CDR2 is SQIVND (reference sequence).

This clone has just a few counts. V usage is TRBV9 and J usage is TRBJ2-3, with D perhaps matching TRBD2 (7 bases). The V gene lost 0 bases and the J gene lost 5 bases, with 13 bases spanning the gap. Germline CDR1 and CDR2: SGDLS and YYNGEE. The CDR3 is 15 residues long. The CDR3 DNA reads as TGTGCCAGCAGCGTAGCTACGGGGGGCAGAGATACGCAGTATTTT. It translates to CASSVATGGRDTQYF.

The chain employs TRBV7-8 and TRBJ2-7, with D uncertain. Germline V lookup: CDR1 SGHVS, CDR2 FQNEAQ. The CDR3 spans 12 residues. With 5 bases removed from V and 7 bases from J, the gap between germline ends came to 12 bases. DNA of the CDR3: TGTGCCAGCAGCCAGGACGTTGCGGAGCAGTACTTC. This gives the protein CASSQDVAEQYF.

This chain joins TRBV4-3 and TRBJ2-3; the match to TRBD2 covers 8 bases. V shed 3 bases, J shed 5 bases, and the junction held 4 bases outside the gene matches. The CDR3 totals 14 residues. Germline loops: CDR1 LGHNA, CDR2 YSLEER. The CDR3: CASSHTSGRDTQYF. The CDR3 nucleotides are TGCGCCAGCAGCCATACTAGCGGACGAGATACGCAGTATTTT.

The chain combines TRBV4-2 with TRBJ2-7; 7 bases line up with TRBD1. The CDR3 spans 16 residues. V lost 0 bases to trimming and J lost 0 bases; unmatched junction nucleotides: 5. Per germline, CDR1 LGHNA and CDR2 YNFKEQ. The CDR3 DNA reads TGTGCCAGCAGCCAAGAAAGGGCAGGGGGCTCCTACGAGCAGTACTTC. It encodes CASSQERAGGSYEQYF.

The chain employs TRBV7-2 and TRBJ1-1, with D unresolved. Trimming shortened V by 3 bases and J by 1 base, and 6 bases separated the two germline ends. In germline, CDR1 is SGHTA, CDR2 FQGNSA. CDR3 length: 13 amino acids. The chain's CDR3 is CASSFTRNTEAFF. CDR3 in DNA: TGTGCCAGCAGCTTTACAAGGAACACTGAAGCTTTCTTT.

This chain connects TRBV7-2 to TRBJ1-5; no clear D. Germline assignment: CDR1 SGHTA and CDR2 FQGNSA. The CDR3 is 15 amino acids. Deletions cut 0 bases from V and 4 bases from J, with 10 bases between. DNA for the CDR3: TGTGCCAGCAGCTTAGCGGGGTGGTCGAATCAGCCCCAGCATTTT. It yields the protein CASSLAGWSNQPQHF.